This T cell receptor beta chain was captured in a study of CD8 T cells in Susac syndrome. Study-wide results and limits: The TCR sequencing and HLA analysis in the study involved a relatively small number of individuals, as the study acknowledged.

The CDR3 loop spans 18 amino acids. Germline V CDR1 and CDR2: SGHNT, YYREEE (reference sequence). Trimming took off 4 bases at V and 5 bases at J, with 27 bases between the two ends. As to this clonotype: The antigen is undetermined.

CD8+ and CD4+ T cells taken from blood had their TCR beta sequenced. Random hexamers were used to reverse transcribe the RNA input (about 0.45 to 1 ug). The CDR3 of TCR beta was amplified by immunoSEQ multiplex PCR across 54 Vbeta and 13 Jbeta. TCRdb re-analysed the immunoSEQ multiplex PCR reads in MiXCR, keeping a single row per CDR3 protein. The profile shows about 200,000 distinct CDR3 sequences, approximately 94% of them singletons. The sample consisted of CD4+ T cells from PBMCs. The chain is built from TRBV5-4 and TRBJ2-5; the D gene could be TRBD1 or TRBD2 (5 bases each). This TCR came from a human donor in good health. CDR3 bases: TGTGCCAGCAGCGGACGAATGGCTCCGGGACGGCCATCGGAGACCCAGTACTTC. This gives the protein CASSGRMAPGRPSETQYF.